These 27 T cell receptor beta chains originate from one sample sequenced in a study of T-cell reconstitution after alpha-beta-depleted transplantation in children. Library preparation (for TCRbeta) was performed with unique molecular identifiers. TCRdb re-derived calls from the PCR reads in MiXCR, one entry per CDR3 protein. Of 550,000 to 600,000 distinct CDR3 sequences in the sample, roughly 23% are singletons; the top ten hold 11% to 15%. This material consisted of PBMCs, mostly from graft donor cells, taken 360 days after TCRalphabeta/CD19-depleted stem cell transplant. The receptor set was obtained from a boy under two years old who had a stem cell transplant for acute myeloid leukemia, so the T cells may come from the graft donor.

This clonotype was picked up many times. V gene TRBV13 combines with J gene TRBJ2-3; D not certain. The CDR3 loop spans 12 amino acids. Germline V gene data show CDR1 as PRHDT and CDR2 as FYEKMQ (reference sequence). V was trimmed by 5 bases and J by 2 bases, leaving 5 bases between them. This CDR3 reads CASSELTDTQYF. The CDR3 DNA sequence: TGTGCCAGCAGCGAGCTCACAGATACGCAGTATTTT.

This clonotype turned up a few times. The chain recombines TRBV6-5 with TRBJ1-1, with 10 bases that match TRBD1. Germline values: CDR1 MNHEY, CDR2 SVGAGI. Trimming at V came to 2 bases and at J to 11 bases, leaving 8 bases not matched to a gene. This CDR3 region has 14 residues. In DNA, the CDR3 is TGTGCCAGCAGTTACGGGACAGGGGATTTTTACGCTTTCTTT. This translates into CASSYGTGDFYAFF.

This clonotype was observed at least ten times. The chain has TRBV29-1 and TRBJ2-7; weak D call: TRBD2 (5 bases). Germline assignment: CDR1 SQVTM and CDR2 ANQGSEA. The CDR3 loop spans 12 amino acids. Trimming removed 6 bases at V and 6 bases at J, with 15 bases between. CDR3 amino acids: CSVLEGRREQYF. The CDR3 region has the DNA TGCAGCGTCTTAGAGGGTAGGCGCGAGCAGTACTTC.

This clonotype was counted ten times or more. The chain recombines TRBV20-1 with TRBJ2-7, with 12 bases fitting TRBD1. The V gene's germline CDR1 is DFQATT and CDR2 SNEGSKA (reference sequence). V shed 4 bases and J 5 bases; nucleotides not matched to a gene: 6. This CDR3 is built from 14 residues. CDR3 coding DNA: TGCAGTGCTAACACGGGACAGGGGGCGAACGAGCAGTACTTC. Encoded protein: CSANTGQGANEQYF.

This clonotype showed up just a few times. The V call is TRBV7-2, the J call TRBJ2-7; 8 bases line up with TRBD1. With V trimmed by 6 bases and J by 6 bases, 10 bases remained unmatched. Germline V gene data show CDR1 as SGHTA and CDR2 as FQGNSA. The CDR3 contains 14 residues. The CDR3 region has the DNA TGTGCCAGCAGTTCTAACAGGGGGATAGGCGAGCAGTACTTC. This encodes CASSSNRGIGEQYF.

This clonotype was found a few times. The genes are TRBV5-1 and TRBJ2-7, with 7 bases identical to TRBD1. The germline CDR1 and CDR2 sequences are SGHRS and YFSETQ. Trimming removed 4 bases from V and 2 bases from J; junction bases left unmatched: 9. The CDR3 contains 15 residues. CDR3 sequence (DNA): TGCGCCAGCAGCCCCAGACAGGGTGGCCCCTACGAGCAGTACTTC. Protein sequence: CASSPRQGGPYEQYF.

There are a few counts of this clonotype. J is TRBJ2-5 and V is TRBV28; D tentatively fits TRBD1 or TRBD2 (5 bases each). The CDR3 contains 15 residues. CDR1 is MDHEN and CDR2 is SYDVKM in the germline V gene. Between the trimmed V and J ends, which lost 5 bases and 2 bases, there was a span of 15 bases. CDR3 sequence reads: CASSPRGRVQETQYF. The DNA for the CDR3 is TGTGCCAGCAGTCCGAGGGGCAGGGTTCAAGAGACCCAGTACTTC.

This clonotype was found many times. This chain uses TRBV19 with TRBJ2-3; no reliable D call. The CDR3 contains 12 residues. V was pared by 6 bases and J by 2 bases, with 6 bases between. Germline V CDR1 and CDR2: LNHDA, SQIVND (reference sequence). The CDR3 here is CASSGTTDTQYF. DNA for the CDR3: TGTGCCAGTAGCGGCACCACAGATACGCAGTATTTT.

This chain joins TRBV27 and TRBJ1-1; tentative D call: TRBD1 (5 bases). Germline CDR1 MNHEY, CDR2 SMNVEV (reference sequence). This CDR3 contains 13 residues. V shed 10 bases and J shed 4 bases, with 16 bases lying between them. The CDR3: CATKWGLGTEAFF. DNA for the CDR3: TGTGCCACCAAATGGGGCCTGGGCACTGAAGCTTTCTTT.

The V gene is TRBV7-6, the J gene TRBJ2-6; D is uncertain. V shed 1 base and J shed 1 base, with 11 bases lying between them. The CDR3 has 17 residues. CDR1 is SGHVS, CDR2 FNYEAQ, per germline. The CDR3 nucleotides read TGTGCCAGCAGCTTAGATAGGGCAGAGTCTGGGGCCAACGTCCTGACTTTC. Protein: CASSLDRAESGANVLTF.

The chain uses TRBV20-1 and TRBJ2-4, with D possibly TRBD1 on 5 matching bases. The germline V and J ends were trimmed by 6 bases and 8 bases, with 14 bases remaining between them. The CDR3 is 12 amino acids. CDR1 is DFQATT and CDR2 is SNEGSKA in the germline V gene (reference sequence). The CDR3 DNA is TGCAGTGCAGTCTCCGACAGAGACATTCAGTACTTC. Its translation: CSAVSDRDIQYF.

The rearrangement uses TRBV24-1 and TRBJ2-5; tentatively, D is TRBD2 (5 bases). Germline CDR1 is KGHDR and CDR2 is SFDVKD. Trimming took 0 bases from V and 4 from J, leaving 14 bases between them. This CDR3 spans 16 amino acids. CDR3 in DNA: TGTGCCACCAGTGATTTGCCAGCGGCCTCAATAGAGACCCAGTACTTC. Its translation is CATSDLPAASIETQYF.

The V call is TRBV24-1, the J call TRBJ2-1, with 7 bases identical to TRBD1. J gave up 8 bases and V 3 bases, and 15 bases lay outside the gene matches. Per the germline V gene, CDR1 is KGHDR and CDR2 is SFDVKD. The CDR3 totals 17 residues. CDR3 nucleotides: TGTGCCACCAGTGATAGGGACAGTTCGGGCCCTTTGGATGAGCAGTTCTTC. This encodes CATSDRDSSGPLDEQFF.

CDR3 coding DNA: TGTGCCAGCAGTTTGGGGGGGCTGGATTCACCCCTCCACTTT. Its translation is CASSLGGLDSPLHF. The J gene is TRBJ1-6, the V gene TRBV6-5, with D possibly TRBD1 on 6 matching bases. The CDR3 runs 14 residues. V shed 4 bases and J shed 8 bases, with 12 bases lying between them. CDR1 is MNHEY and CDR2 is SVGAGI in the germline V gene.

At least ten counts were recorded for this clonotype. The rearrangement uses TRBV12-3 or TRBV12-4 and TRBJ1-2, with D possibly TRBD1 on 5 matching bases. V lost 7 bases and J 3 bases, leaving 15 bases between the germline ends. The CDR3 runs 14 residues. The CDR3 DNA reads TGTGCCAGCACTCTCCCGGGGACGGACTATGGCTACACCTTC. This codes for CASTLPGTDYGYTF.

The table lists this clonotype with many counts. The chain recombines TRBV15 with TRBJ2-3, with a possible D match to TRBD2 (7 bases). The V gene lost 0 bases and the J gene lost 6 bases, with 22 bases spanning the gap. The CDR3 loop spans 18 amino acids. CDR1 is LNHNV, CDR2 YYDKDF, per germline (reference sequence). This CDR3 is CATSRDGGGGSDLDTQYF. In nucleotides, the CDR3 is TGTGCCACCAGCAGAGATGGGGGAGGGGGGTCCGATTTGGATACGCAGTATTTT.

This clonotype came up many times. The V call is TRBV29-1, the J call TRBJ2-7, with unresolved D. From germline, CDR1 is SQVTM and CDR2 ANQGSEA. V was shortened by 3 bases and J by 2 bases, with 14 bases between the two germline ends. The CDR3 spans 14 residues. CDR3 in DNA: TGCAGCGTTGATGGGAAGGCCCCCCCCTACGAGCAGTACGTC. It yields the protein CSVDGKAPPYEQYV.

This clonotype appeared a few times. The rearrangement links TRBV20-1 to TRBJ1-1; no clear D gene. Germline V gene sequence: CDR1 DFQATT, CDR2 SNEGSKA (reference sequence). Trimming removed 0 bases from V and 0 bases from J, with 14 bases in between. There are 16 residues in the CDR3. The CDR3 is CSARDMAARMNTEAFF. CDR3 coding DNA: TGCAGTGCTAGAGATATGGCGGCCCGAATGAACACTGAAGCTTTCTTT.

This clonotype was seen more than once but under ten times. V gene TRBV5-1 combines with J gene TRBJ2-3, with D maybe TRBD1 (5 bases). The germline V gene has CDR1 SGHRS and CDR2 YFSETQ. Trimming cost V 4 bases and J 1 base, with 10 bases left between them. The CDR3 has 14 amino acids. The CDR3 spells CASSKGLGTDTQYF. DNA for the CDR3: TGCGCCAGCAGCAAGGGGCTCGGCACAGATACGCAGTATTTT.

This clonotype was observed a handful of times. V gene TRBV10-3 combines with J gene TRBJ2-3; TRBD2 matches 9 bases. This CDR3 has 20 amino acids. Germline V lookup: CDR1 ENHRY, CDR2 SYGVKD. Trimming took 0 bases from V and 0 from J; bases not matched to a gene: 13. The CDR3 coding sequence is TGTGCCATCAGTGAGTCCCCAGCGGGGGGTGCCCTTCTCAGCACAGATACGCAGTATTTT. It is translated as CAISESPAGGALLSTDTQYF.

This clonotype was counted many times. The chain uses TRBV12-3 or TRBV12-4 and TRBJ2-3, with 10 positions matching TRBD2. J was trimmed by 1 base and V by 9 bases; bases with no gene match: 4. This CDR3 is built from 14 residues. The CDR3 DNA follows: TGTGCCAGTAGAAGCGGGGGGGGCACAGATACGCAGTATTTT. It encodes CASRSGGGTDTQYF.

The chain is built from TRBV18 and TRBJ2-3, with 9 bases aligning to TRBD1. The CDR3 totals 15 residues. CDR1 and CDR2 (germline): KGHSH, LQKENI. With 6 bases clipped from V and 1 base from J, the junction kept 5 bases outside the gene matches. The CDR3 is CASSPNRGRTDTQYF. The CDR3, as DNA: TGTGCCAGCTCGCCGAACAGGGGGCGCACAGATACGCAGTATTTT.

A few counts support this clonotype. The rearrangement uses TRBV12-3 or TRBV12-4 and TRBJ2-3; D possibly corresponds to TRBD1 (6 bases). Between the trimmed V and J ends, which lost 2 bases and 2 bases, there was a span of 11 bases. The CDR3 runs to 15 residues. The CDR3 protein is CASSLRDKTTDTQYF. CDR3 in DNA: TGTGCCAGCAGTTTAAGGGACAAGACCACAGATACGCAGTATTTT.

The chain recombines TRBV2 with TRBJ1-4; perhaps TRBD1 as D (6 bases). The CDR3 is 18 amino acids. The germline gives CDR1 SNHLY, CDR2 FYNNEI. The V gene lost 11 bases and the J gene lost 11 bases, with 36 bases spanning the gap. As DNA, the CDR3 is TGTGCCTTCTGTCCCCTCTCGCCCGACAGGCCTTTAGGGGGGAAACTGTTTTTT. This sequence encodes CAFCPLSPDRPLGGKLFF.

The J gene is TRBJ2-1, the V gene TRBV5-6; D gene unclear. The ends were cut back, 0 bases at V and 7 bases at J, with 11 bases in the middle. This CDR3 comprises 14 residues. CDR1 is SGHDT, CDR2 YYEEEE, per germline. The CDR3 sequence is CASSLVGRANEQFF. The CDR3 DNA sequence: TGTGCCAGCAGCTTGGTCGGCCGGGCGAATGAGCAGTTCTTC.

The V and J genes are TRBV2 and TRBJ2-2, with D tentatively TRBD1 (6 bases). The V and J ends lost 5 bases and 1 base respectively, with 11 bases between them. CDR1 SNHLY and CDR2 FYNNEI come from the germline V gene. The CDR3 is 15 amino acids. CDR3 in DNA: TGTGCCAGCAGTAAACAGACAGGGAACACCGGGGAGCTGTTTTTT. Residues: CASSKQTGNTGELFF.

In this sample, this clonotype turned up once. The V call is TRBV12-3 or TRBV12-4, the J call TRBJ2-5; D gene unclear. V dropped 2 bases and J dropped 2 bases, with 6 bases sitting between them. CDR3 size: 13 residues. The CDR3 nucleotides read TGTGCCAGCAGTTTAATAGTACAAGAGACCCAGTACTTC. Translation gives CASSLIVQETQYF.